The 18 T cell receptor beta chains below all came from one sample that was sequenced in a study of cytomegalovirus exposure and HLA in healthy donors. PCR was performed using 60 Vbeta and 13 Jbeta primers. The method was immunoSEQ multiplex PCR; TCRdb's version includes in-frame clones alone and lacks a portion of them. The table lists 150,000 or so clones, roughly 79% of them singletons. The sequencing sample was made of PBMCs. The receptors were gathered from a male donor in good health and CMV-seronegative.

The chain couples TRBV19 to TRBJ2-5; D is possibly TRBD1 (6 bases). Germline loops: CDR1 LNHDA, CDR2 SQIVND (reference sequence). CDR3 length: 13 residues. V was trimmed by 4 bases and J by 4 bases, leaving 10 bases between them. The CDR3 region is CASSTGTRETQYF. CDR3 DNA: TGTGCCAGTAGTACCGGGACACGAGAGACCCAGTACTTC. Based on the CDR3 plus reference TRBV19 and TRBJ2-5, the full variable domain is DGGITQSPKYLFRKEGQNVTLSCEQNLNHDAMYWYRQDPGQGLRLIYYSQIVNDFQKGDIAEGYSVSREKKESFPLTVTSAQKNPTAFYLCASSTGTRETQYFGPGTRLLVL.

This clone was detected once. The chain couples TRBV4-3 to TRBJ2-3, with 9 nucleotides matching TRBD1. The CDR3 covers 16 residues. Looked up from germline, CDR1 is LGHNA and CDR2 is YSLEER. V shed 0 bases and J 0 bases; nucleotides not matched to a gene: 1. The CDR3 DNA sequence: TGCGCCAGCAGCCAAGATGGGACAGGGAGCACAGATACGCAGTATTTT. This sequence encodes CASSQDGTGSTDTQYF.

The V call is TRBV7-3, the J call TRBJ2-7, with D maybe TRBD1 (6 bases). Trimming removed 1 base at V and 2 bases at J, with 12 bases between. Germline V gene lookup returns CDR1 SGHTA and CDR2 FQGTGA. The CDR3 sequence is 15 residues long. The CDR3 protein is CASSLKQGTPYEQYF. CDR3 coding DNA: TGTGCCAGCAGCTTAAAACAGGGAACCCCCTACGAGCAGTACTTC.

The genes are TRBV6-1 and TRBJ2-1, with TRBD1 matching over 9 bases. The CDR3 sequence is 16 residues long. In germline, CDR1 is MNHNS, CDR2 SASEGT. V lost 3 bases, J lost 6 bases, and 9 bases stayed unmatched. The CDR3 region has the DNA TGTGCCAGCAGTGACCCCGGGACAGGGTTGGGCAATGAGCAGTTCTTC. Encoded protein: CASSDPGTGLGNEQFF.

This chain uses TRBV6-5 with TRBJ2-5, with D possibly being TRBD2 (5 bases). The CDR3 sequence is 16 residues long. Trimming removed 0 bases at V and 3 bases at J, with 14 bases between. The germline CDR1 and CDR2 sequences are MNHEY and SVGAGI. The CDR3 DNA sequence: TGTGCCAGCAGTTACTCGTTAGCGTCGCTGAAAGAGACCCAGTACTTC. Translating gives CASSYSLASLKETQYF.

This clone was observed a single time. In DNA, the CDR3 is TGTGCCAGCAGCTCCGCGACAGGGGGGACCTACGAGCAGTACTTC. Amino acids: CASSSATGGTYEQYF. The chain combines TRBV7-2 with TRBJ2-7, with 9 bases matching TRBD1. V trimming: 4 bases; J trimming: 2 bases; junction bases outside the gene matches: 6. The CDR3 is 15 amino acids. CDR1 is SGHTA, CDR2 FQGNSA, per germline.

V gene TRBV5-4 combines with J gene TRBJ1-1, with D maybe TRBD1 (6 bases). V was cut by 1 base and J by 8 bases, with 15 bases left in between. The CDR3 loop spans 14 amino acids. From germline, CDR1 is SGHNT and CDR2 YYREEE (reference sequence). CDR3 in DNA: TGTGCCAGCAGCTTGATATCTGGGACAAAAGAAGCTTTCTTT. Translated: CASSLISGTKEAFF.

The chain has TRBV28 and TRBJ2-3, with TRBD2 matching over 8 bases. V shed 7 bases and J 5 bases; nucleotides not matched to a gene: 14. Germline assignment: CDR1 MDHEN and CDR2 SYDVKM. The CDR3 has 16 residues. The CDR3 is CASTPEGRGAGDTQYF. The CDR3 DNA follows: TGTGCCAGCACCCCCGAGGGGCGGGGGGCGGGAGATACGCAGTATTTT.

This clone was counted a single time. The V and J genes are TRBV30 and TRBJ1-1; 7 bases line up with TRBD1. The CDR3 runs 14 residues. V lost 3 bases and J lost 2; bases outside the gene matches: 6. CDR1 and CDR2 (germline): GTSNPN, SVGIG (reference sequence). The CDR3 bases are TGTGCCTGGAGAAGGGACAGCAAAAACACTGAAGCTTTCTTT. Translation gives CAWRRDSKNTEAFF.

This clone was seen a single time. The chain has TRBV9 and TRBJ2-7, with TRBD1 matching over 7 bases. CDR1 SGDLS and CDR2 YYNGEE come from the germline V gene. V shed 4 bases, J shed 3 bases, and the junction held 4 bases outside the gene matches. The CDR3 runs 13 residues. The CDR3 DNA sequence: TGTGCCAGCAGCTCGGGACAGAGCTACGAGCAGTACTTC. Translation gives CASSSGQSYEQYF.

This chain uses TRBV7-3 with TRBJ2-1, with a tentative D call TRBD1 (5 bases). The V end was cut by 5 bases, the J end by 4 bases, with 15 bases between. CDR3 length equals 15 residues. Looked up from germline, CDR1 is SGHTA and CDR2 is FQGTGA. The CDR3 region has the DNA TGTGCCAGCAGCGCCGGACACGGACCTTACAATGAGCAGTTCTTC. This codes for CASSAGHGPYNEQFF.

The CDR3 nucleotides are TGTGCCAGCTCCCTCGGACAGGGGGATCTGGGGTACGAGCAGTACTTC. Its protein is CASSLGQGDLGYEQYF. The V call is TRBV18, the J call TRBJ2-7; TRBD1 aligns across 10 bases. The germline V gene encodes CDR1 KGHSH and CDR2 LQKENI. The CDR3 consists of 16 residues. V shed 6 bases, J shed 4 bases, and the junction held 12 bases outside the gene matches.

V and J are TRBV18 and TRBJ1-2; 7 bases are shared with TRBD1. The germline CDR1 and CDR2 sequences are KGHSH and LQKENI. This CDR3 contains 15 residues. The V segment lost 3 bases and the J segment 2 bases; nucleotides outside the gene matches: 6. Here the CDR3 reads CASSPEDRRNYGYTF. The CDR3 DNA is TGTGCCAGCTCACCCGAGGACAGGAGAAACTATGGCTACACCTTC.

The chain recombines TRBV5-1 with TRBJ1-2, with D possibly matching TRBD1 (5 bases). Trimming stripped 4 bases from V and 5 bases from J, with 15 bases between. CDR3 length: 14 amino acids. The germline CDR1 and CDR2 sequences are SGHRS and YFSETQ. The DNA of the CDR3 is TGCGCCAGCAGCCCCGTATCCGGGGGGTATGGCTACACCTTC. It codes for CASSPVSGGYGYTF. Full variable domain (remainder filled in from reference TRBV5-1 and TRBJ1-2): KAGVTQTPRYLIKTRGQQVTLSCSPISGHRSVSWYQQTPGQGLQFLFEYFSETQRNKGNFPGRFSGRQFSNSRSEMNVSTLELGDSALYLCASSPVSGGYGYTFGSGTRLTVV.

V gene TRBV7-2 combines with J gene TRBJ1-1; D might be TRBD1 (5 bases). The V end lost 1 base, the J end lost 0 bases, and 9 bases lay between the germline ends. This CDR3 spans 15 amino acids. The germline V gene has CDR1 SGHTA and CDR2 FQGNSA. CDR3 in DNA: TGTGCCAGCAGCTTAGACAGGACCATGAACACTGAAGCTTTCTTT. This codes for CASSLDRTMNTEAFF. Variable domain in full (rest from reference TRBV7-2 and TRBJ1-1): GAGVSQSPSNKVTEKGKDVELRCDPISGHTALYWYRQSLGQGLEFLIYFQGNSAPDKSGLPSDRFSAERTGGSVSTLTIQRTQQEDSAVYLCASSLDRTMNTEAFFGQGTRLTVV.

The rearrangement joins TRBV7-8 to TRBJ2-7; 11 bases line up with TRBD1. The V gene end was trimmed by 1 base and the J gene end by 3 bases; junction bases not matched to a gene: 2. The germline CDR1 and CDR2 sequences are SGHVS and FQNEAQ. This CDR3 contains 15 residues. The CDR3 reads CASSLVGTGGYEQYF. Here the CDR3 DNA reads TGTGCCAGCAGCTTAGTCGGGACAGGGGGCTACGAGCAGTACTTC.

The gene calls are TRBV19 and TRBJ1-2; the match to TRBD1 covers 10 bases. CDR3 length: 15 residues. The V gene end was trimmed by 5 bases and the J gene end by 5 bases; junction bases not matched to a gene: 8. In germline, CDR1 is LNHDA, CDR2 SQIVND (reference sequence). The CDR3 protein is CASSYRDRGSYGYTF. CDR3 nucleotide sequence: TGTGCCAGTAGTTACCGGGACAGGGGCTCTTATGGCTACACCTTC.

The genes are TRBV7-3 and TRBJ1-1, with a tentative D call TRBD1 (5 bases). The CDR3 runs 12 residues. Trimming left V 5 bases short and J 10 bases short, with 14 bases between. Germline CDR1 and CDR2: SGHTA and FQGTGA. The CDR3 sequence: CASSPLGGVAFF. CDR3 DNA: TGTGCCAGCAGCCCCCTTGGGGGGGTAGCTTTCTTT.